The rows below give T cell receptor beta chains drawn from one sample of a study of response to subunit inactivated influenza vaccine. TCRdb fed the RT-PCR reads into MiXCR, producing one record per CDR3 protein. The repertoire holds a few hundred thousand distinct CDR3 sequences, approximately 15% seen once, with over 8.5% in the top ten. The sample here was PBMCs from blood, taken 11 to 12 days after vaccination. The source of these receptors is a man aged 50 or older who received an inactivated influenza vaccine. Both conserved end residues are part of each CDR3. The D gene is left open where the match is weak. Size is stated for part of the rows, as once, few or many counts, or as a class when the clone is expanded.

J	V	size	D	CDR3	DNA
TRBJ2-6	TRBV4-2	.	TRBD1	CASSQRDSSGANVLTF	TGTGCCAGCAGCCAACGGGACAGCTCTGGGGCCAACGTCCTGACTTTC
TRBJ2-1	TRBV27	few	TRBD2	CASSIAGGSNEQFF	TGTGCCAGCAGTATAGCGGGAGGCTCGAATGAGCAGTTCTTC
TRBJ2-3	TRBV9	.	.	CASSPQNQQGTQYF	TGTGCCAGCAGCCCCCAGAATCAGCAAGGTACGCAGTATTTT
TRBJ2-5	TRBV6-1	.	.	CASTNREGFRKSETQYF	TGTGCCAGCACAAACAGGGAGGGTTTTCGGAAGTCGGAGACCCAGTACTTC
TRBJ2-7	TRBV2	few	.	CASSENMGASYEQYF	TGTGCCAGCAGTGAAAACATGGGGGCTTCCTACGAGCAGTACTTC
TRBJ1-5	TRBV12-3/TRBV12-4	many	.	CASSFSGNGQPQHF	TGTGCCAGCAGTTTTTCAGGGAACGGTCAGCCCCAGCATTTT
TRBJ1-1	TRBV3-1	.	TRBD1	CASSQYRGATEAFF	TGTGCCAGCAGCCAATACAGGGGAGCCACTGAAGCTTTCTTT
TRBJ2-6	TRBV7-2	.	.	CASDGGGSSSGANVLTF	TGTGCCAGCGATGGAGGGGGGTCAAGCTCTGGGGCCAACGTCCTGACTTTC
TRBJ2-1	TRBV15	.	TRBD2	CATSRETSGRGNEQFF	TGTGCCACCAGCAGAGAAACTAGCGGGAGGGGGAATGAGCAGTTCTTC
TRBJ2-7	TRBV5-6	many	TRBD2	CASSSGLAASYEQYF	TGTGCCAGCAGCTCTGGACTAGCGGCCTCCTACGAGCAGTACTTC
TRBJ2-5	TRBV5-6	.	TRBD1	CASSSPGQEGSQYF	TGTGCCAGCAGCTCGCCGGGACAGGAGGGCTCCCAGTACTTC
TRBJ2-7	TRBV4-2	.	.	CASSQEGTFGSYEQYF	TGTGCCAGCAGCCAGGAAGGGACATTTGGTTCCTACGAGCAGTACTTC
TRBJ2-7	TRBV7-9	.	TRBD2	CASSYLGFLAGEYEQYF	TGTGCCAGCAGCTACTTAGGCTTCCTAGCGGGAGAATACGAGCAGTACTTC
TRBJ2-7	TRBV18	few	TRBD1	CASSPGQGITYEQYF	TGTGCCAGCTCACCGGGACAGGGTATCACCTACGAGCAGTACTTC
TRBJ2-5	TRBV20-1	.	TRBD2	CTPKLAGGQETQYF	TGCACCCCGAAACTAGCGGGGGGACAAGAGACCCAGTACTTC
TRBJ1-6	TRBV12-3/TRBV12-4	many	.	CASTLGRFSSPLHF	TGTGCCAGCACCCTAGGGAGATTCTCTTCACCCCTCCACTTT
TRBJ2-3	TRBV6-2/TRBV6-3	few	.	CASSTHGPGDTQYF	TGTGCCAGCAGCACCCACGGACCGGGAGATACGCAGTATTTT
TRBJ2-7	TRBV29-1	.	.	CSVGPRRGEQYF	TGCAGCGTTGGACCCAGGCGGGGCGAGCAGTACTTC
TRBJ2-4	TRBV7-2	.	.	CASSLVAKVGIQYF	TGTGCCAGCAGCTTAGTCGCAAAAGTAGGCATTCAGTACTTC
TRBJ2-1	TRBV5-4	.	TRBD1	CASRSGTGVNNEQFF	TGTGCCAGCAGATCCGGGACAGGTGTTAACAATGAGCAGTTCTTC
TRBJ2-1	TRBV3-1	few	.	CASSRRAGAADNEQFF	TGTGCCAGCAGCCGTCGGGCGGGGGCGGCAGACAATGAGCAGTTCTTC
TRBJ2-2	TRBV6-5	.	.	CASSYSGGGGSGELFF	TGTGCCAGCAGTTACTCGGGTGGGGGGGGCAGCGGGGAGCTGTTTTTT
TRBJ2-5	TRBV7-9	.	.	CASSFQPETQYF	TGTGCCAGCAGCTTTCAACCGGAGACCCAGTACTTC
TRBJ1-6	TRBV18	.	.	CASSPVARGTSPLHF	TGTGCCAGCTCACCGGTTGCACGGGGCACTTCACCCCTCCACTTT
TRBJ2-3	TRBV9	.	.	CASSVSAGPGTQYF	TGTGCCAGCAGCGTATCGGCGGGACCAGGGACGCAGTATTTT
TRBJ2-1	TRBV6-1	few	TRBD2	CASMGGINEQFF	TGTGCCAGCATGGGGGGGATAAATGAGCAGTTCTTC
TRBJ2-4	TRBV29-1	many	.	CSVAAGSRRGRKWIQYF	TGCAGCGTTGCGGCAGGGTCGCGGCGCGGCAGGAAATGGATTCAGTACTTC
TRBJ1-2	TRBV12-3/TRBV12-4	many	.	CASSLSGTYGYTF	TGTGCCAGCAGTTTATCAGGGACCTATGGCTACACCTTC
TRBJ2-3	TRBV27	.	TRBD1	CASRPSDRFRDTQYF	TGTGCCAGCAGACCATCGGACAGGTTCAGGGATACGCAGTATTTT
TRBJ2-2	TRBV5-1	.	.	CASSLEVTGNTGELFF	TGCGCCAGCAGCTTGGAAGTGACAGGGAACACCGGGGAGCTGTTTTTT
TRBJ2-5	TRBV4-2	.	TRBD1	CASSHQWDRGTETQYF	TGTGCCAGCAGCCACCAATGGGACAGGGGAACGGAGACCCAGTACTTC
TRBJ2-3	TRBV6-2/TRBV6-3	.	.	CASSYTRTDTQYF	TGTGCCAGCAGTTACACTCGCACAGATACGCAGTATTTT